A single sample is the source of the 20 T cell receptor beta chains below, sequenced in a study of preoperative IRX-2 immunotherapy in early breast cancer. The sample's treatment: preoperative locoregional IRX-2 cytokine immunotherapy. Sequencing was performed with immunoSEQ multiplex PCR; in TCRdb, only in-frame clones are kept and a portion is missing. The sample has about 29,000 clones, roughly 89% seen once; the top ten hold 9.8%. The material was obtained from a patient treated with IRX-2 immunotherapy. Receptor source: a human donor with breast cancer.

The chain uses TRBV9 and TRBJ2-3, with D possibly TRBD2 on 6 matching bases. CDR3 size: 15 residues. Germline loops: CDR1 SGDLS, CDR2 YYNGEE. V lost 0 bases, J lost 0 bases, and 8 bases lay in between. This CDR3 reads CASSVGGLSTDTQYF. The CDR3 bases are TGTGCCAGCAGCGTAGGGGGACTGAGCACAGATACGCAGTATTTT.

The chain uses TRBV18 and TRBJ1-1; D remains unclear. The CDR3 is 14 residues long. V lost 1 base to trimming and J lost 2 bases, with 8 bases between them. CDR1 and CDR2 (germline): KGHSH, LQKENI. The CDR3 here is CASSPLKENTEAFF. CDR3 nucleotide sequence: TGTGCCAGCTCACCACTGAAGGAAAACACTGAAGCTTTCTTT.

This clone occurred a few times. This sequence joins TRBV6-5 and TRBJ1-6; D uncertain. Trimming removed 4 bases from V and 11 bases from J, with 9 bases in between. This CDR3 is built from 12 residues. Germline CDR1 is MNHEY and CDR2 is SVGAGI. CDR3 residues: CASSSLGTPLHF. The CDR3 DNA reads TGTGCCAGCAGTTCCCTGGGGACACCCCTCCACTTT.

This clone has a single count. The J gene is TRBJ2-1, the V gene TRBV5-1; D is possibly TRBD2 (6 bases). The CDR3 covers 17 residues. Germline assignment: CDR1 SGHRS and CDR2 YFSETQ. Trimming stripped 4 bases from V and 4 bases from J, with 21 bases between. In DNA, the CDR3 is TGCGCCAGCAGCCGATTGGTAGGAGCGGGCCCATACAATGAGCAGTTCTTC. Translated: CASSRLVGAGPYNEQFF.

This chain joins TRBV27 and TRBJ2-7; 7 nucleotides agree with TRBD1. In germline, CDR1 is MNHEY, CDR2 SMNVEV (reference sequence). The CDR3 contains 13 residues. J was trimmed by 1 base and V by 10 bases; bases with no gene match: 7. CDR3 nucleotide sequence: TGTGCCACCAGGACAGGCACTTCCTACGAGCAGTACTTC. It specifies CATRTGTSYEQYF.

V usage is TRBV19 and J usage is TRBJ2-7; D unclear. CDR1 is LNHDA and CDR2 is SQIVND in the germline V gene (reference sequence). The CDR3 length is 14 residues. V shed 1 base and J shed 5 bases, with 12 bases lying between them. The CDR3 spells CASSIGGSRHEQYF. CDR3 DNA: TGTGCCAGTAGTATAGGGGGAAGTCGGCACGAGCAGTACTTC. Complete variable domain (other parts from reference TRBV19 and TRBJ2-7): DGGITQSPKYLFRKEGQNVTLSCEQNLNHDAMYWYRQDPGQGLRLIYYSQIVNDFQKGDIAEGYSVSREKKESFPLTVTSAQKNPTAFYLCASSIGGSRHEQYFGPGTRLTVT.

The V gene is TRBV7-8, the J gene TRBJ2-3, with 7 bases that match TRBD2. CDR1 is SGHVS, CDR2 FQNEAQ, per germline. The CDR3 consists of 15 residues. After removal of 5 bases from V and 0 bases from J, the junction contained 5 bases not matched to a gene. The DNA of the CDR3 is TGTGCCAGCAGCACCTTTAGCGGGAGCACAGATACGCAGTATTTT. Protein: CASSTFSGSTDTQYF.

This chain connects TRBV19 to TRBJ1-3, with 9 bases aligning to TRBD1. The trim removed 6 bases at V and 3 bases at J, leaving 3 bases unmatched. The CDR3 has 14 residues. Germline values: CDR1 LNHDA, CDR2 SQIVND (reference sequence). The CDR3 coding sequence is TGTGCCAGTAGGGACAGGGGTTTTGGAAACACCATATATTTT. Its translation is CASRDRGFGNTIYF.

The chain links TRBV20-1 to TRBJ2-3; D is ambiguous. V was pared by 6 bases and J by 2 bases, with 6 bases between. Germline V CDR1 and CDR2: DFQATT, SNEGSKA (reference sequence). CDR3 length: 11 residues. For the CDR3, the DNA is TGCAGTGCCGTACTCACAGATACGCAGTATTTT. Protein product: CSAVLTDTQYF.

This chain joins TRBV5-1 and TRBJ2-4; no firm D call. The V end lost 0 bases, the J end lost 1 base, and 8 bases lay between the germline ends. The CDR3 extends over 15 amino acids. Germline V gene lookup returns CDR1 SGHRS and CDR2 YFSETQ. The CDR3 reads CASSLEVGAKNIQYF. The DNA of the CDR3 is TGCGCCAGCAGCTTGGAGGTCGGTGCCAAAAACATTCAGTACTTC.

Written as DNA, the CDR3 is TGCGCCAGCAGCCAAGACGGGCTGGGCTGGGGAGATACGCAGTATTTT. The encoded protein is CASSQDGLGWGDTQYF. The chain uses TRBV4-3 and TRBJ2-3; D unclear. Germline CDR1 is LGHNA and CDR2 is YSLEER. This CDR3 has 16 amino acids. The V end lost 0 bases, the J end lost 5 bases, and 15 bases lay between the germline ends.

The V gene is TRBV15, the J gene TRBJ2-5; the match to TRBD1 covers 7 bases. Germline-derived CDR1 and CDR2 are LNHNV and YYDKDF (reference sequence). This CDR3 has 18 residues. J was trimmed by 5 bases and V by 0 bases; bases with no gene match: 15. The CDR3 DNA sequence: TGTGCCACCAGCAGAGATCACTGGGGGACAGTATCCTGGGAGACCCAGTACTTC. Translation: CATSRDHWGTVSWETQYF.

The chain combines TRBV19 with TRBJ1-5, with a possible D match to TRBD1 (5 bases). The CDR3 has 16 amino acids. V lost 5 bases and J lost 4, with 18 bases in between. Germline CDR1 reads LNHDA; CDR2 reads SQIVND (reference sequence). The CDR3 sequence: CASSAPGLKTNQPQHF. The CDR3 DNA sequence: TGTGCCAGTAGTGCGCCGGGACTCAAGACGAATCAGCCCCAGCATTTT. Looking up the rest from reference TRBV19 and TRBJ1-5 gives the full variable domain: DGGITQSPKYLFRKEGQNVTLSCEQNLNHDAMYWYRQDPGQGLRLIYYSQIVNDFQKGDIAEGYSVSREKKESFPLTVTSAQKNPTAFYLCASSAPGLKTNQPQHFGDGTRLSIL.

The CDR3 spells CASSPRLAGNPSYEQYF. The CDR3 DNA follows: TGTGCCAGCTCGCCCCGACTAGCGGGCAATCCCTCCTACGAGCAGTACTTC. The gene calls are TRBV18 and TRBJ2-7; 10 bases are a match to TRBD2. Trimming removed 6 bases from V and 0 bases from J; junction bases left unmatched: 11. This CDR3 spans 17 amino acids. The germline CDR1 and CDR2 sequences are KGHSH and LQKENI.

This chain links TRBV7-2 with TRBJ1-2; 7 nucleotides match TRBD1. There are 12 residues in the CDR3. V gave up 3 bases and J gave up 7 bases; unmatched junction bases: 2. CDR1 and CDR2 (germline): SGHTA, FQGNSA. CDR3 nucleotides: TGTGCCAGCAGCTTCGGACAGGCTGGCTACACCTTC. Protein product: CASSFGQAGYTF. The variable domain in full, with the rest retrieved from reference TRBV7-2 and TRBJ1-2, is GAGVSQSPSNKVTEKGKDVELRCDPISGHTALYWYRQSLGQGLEFLIYFQGNSAPDKSGLPSDRFSAERTGGSVSTLTIQRTQQEDSAVYLCASSFGQAGYTFGSGTRLTVV.

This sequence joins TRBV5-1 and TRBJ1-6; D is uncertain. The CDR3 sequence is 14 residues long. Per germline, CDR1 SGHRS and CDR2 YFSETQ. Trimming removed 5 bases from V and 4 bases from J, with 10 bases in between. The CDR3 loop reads CASRAAVYNSPLHF. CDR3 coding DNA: TGCGCCAGCAGAGCGGCAGTATATAATTCACCCCTCCACTTT.

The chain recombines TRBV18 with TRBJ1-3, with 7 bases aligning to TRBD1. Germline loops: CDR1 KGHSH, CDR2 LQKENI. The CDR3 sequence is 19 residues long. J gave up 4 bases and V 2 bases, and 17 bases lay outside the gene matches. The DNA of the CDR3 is TGTGCCAGCTCACCAATCATGGGACAGCTCTCATCGGCGGGAAACACCATATATTTT. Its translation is CASSPIMGQLSSAGNTIYF.

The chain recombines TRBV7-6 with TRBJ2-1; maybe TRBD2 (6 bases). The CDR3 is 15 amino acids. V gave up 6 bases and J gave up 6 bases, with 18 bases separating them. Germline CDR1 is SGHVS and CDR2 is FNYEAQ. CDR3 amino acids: CASRKGAGAGNEQFF. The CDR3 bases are TGTGCCAGCAGGAAAGGCGCCGGAGCGGGCAATGAGCAGTTCTTC.

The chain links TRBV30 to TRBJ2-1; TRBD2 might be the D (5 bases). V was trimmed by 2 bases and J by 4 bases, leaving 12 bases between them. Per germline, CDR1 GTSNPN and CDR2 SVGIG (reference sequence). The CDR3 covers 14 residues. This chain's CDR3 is CAWSSHRGYNEQFF. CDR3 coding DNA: TGTGCCTGGAGTTCACACCGGGGTTACAATGAGCAGTTCTTC.

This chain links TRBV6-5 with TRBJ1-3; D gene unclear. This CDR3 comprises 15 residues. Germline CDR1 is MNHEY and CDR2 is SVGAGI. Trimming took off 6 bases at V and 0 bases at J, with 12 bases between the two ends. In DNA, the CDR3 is TGTGCCAGCAGACGCGACGGTATCTCTGGAAACACCATATATTTT. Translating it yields CASRRDGISGNTIYF.